Listed here are 13 T cell receptor beta chains from one sample, sequenced in a study of blood T cell repertoires in COVID-19. The repertoire was sequenced with immunoSEQ multiplex PCR; TCRdb's copy has only in-frame clones and lacks some. The repertoire holds under 200,000 clones, with approximately 83% as singletons. The source material was peripheral blood. The receptors derive from a man aged 60 to 75 with acute or convalescent COVID-19.

V is TRBV2 and J is TRBJ2-5, with 7 positions matching TRBD2. CDR3 length equals 14 residues. The ends lost 7 bases at V and 7 bases at J; junction bases unmatched: 12. Per the germline V gene, CDR1 is SNHLY and CDR2 is FYNNEI. DNA of the CDR3: TGTGCCAGCATGAAGGAGACTAGCCCCGGGACCCAGTACTTC. The encoded protein is CASMKETSPGTQYF.

The chain employs TRBV15 and TRBJ1-1; perhaps TRBD1 as D (6 bases). Germline CDR1 is LNHNV and CDR2 is YYDKDF (reference sequence). V lost 0 bases to trimming and J lost 8 bases, with 10 bases between them. There are 13 residues in the CDR3. The chain's CDR3 is CATSREFQGEAFF. CDR3 bases: TGTGCCACCAGCAGAGAATTCCAGGGGGAAGCTTTCTTT.

The chain links TRBV7-3 to TRBJ2-3; D not certain. This CDR3 region has 13 residues. Per germline, CDR1 SGHTA and CDR2 FQGTGA. Trimming left V 5 bases short and J 3 bases short, with 9 bases between. The CDR3 spells CASSPGWTDTQYF. DNA of the CDR3: TGTGCCAGCAGCCCCGGTTGGACAGATACGCAGTATTTT.

The chain has TRBV11-1 and TRBJ2-7, with 9 positions matching TRBD2. Looked up from germline, CDR1 is SGHAT and CDR2 is FQDESV (reference sequence). V lost 5 bases and J lost 0; bases outside the gene matches: 5. The CDR3 is made up of 15 amino acids. The CDR3 sequence is CASSTASGASYEQYF. For the CDR3, the DNA is TGTGCCAGCAGCACAGCTAGCGGGGCCTCCTACGAGCAGTACTTC.

The chain uses TRBV7-9 and TRBJ1-1; 7 bases fit TRBD1. The ends lost 8 bases at V and 3 bases at J; junction bases unmatched: 6. The CDR3 has 13 amino acids. Looked up from germline, CDR1 is SEHNR and CDR2 is FQNEAQ (reference sequence). CDR3 region: CASCAQGDTEAFF. The CDR3 DNA reads as TGTGCCAGCTGCGCGCAGGGGGACACTGAAGCTTTCTTT.

CDR3 protein: CSVGGGGANVLTF. In DNA, the CDR3 is TGCAGCGTTGGTGGCGGGGGGGCCAACGTCCTGACTTTC. The chain couples TRBV29-1 to TRBJ2-6; D possibly corresponds to TRBD2 (5 bases). Trimming cost V 4 bases and J 4 bases, with 8 bases left between them. The CDR3 runs to 13 residues. The germline V gene has CDR1 SQVTM and CDR2 ANQGSEA. Full variable domain (rest looked up from reference TRBV29-1 and TRBJ2-6): SAVISQKPSRDICQRGTSLTIQCQVDSQVTMMFWYRQQPGQSLTLIATANQGSEATYESGFVIDKFPISRPNLTFSTLTVSNMSPEDSSIYLCSVGGGGANVLTFGAGSRLTVL.

The chain uses TRBV28 and TRBJ1-5; unclear D gene. Trimming removed 3 bases from V and 3 bases from J, with 12 bases in between. The CDR3 covers 15 residues. Germline V gene data show CDR1 as MDHEN and CDR2 as SYDVKM. CDR3 sequence: CASSFSGMANQPQHF. The CDR3, as DNA: TGTGCCAGCAGTTTTTCCGGGATGGCCAATCAGCCCCAGCATTTT.

This clone is a singleton in its sample. The chain couples TRBV5-8 to TRBJ2-6, with D tentatively TRBD1 (6 bases). Looked up from germline, CDR1 is SGHTS and CDR2 is YDEGEE. The CDR3 runs 14 residues. V gave up 3 bases and J gave up 4 bases, with 8 bases separating them. Here the CDR3 DNA reads TGTGCCAGCAGCTGGGGGACAGGGGCCAACGTCCTGACTTTC. It is translated as CASSWGTGANVLTF.

The rearrangement links TRBV6-5 to TRBJ2-6; D uncertain. Germline V gives CDR1 MNHEY, CDR2 SVGAGI. This CDR3 region has 14 residues. V was clipped by 6 bases and J by 0 bases, with 6 bases between them. CDR3 sequence: CASRQSSGANVLTF. In nucleotides, the CDR3 is TGTGCCAGCAGACAGAGCTCTGGGGCCAACGTCCTGACTTTC.

The DNA of the CDR3 is TGTGCCAGCAGCTCCCAAGGGGGGGTCTATGGCTACACCTTC. This translates into CASSSQGGVYGYTF. The chain joins TRBV11-2 to TRBJ1-2, with a possible D match to TRBD1 (6 bases). The CDR3 runs 14 residues. The V gene's germline CDR1 is SGHAT and CDR2 FQNNGV. The germline V and J ends were trimmed by 4 bases and 4 bases, with 13 bases remaining between them.

V is TRBV11-2 and J is TRBJ1-3; D gene ambiguous. From germline, CDR1 is SGHAT and CDR2 FQNNGV. The CDR3 consists of 16 residues. V dropped 3 bases and J dropped 4 bases, with 16 bases sitting between them. The CDR3 is CASSFPGPTAGNTIYF. The CDR3 DNA follows: TGTGCCAGCAGCTTCCCGGGTCCCACGGCGGGAAACACCATATATTTT.

The chain uses TRBV28 and TRBJ2-7; D not certain. Germline V gives CDR1 MDHEN, CDR2 SYDVKM. V gave up 3 bases and J gave up 6 bases, with 6 bases separating them. The CDR3 covers 11 residues. CDR3 DNA sequence: TGTGCCAGCAGTTTGAGGCGCGAGCAGTACTTC. As protein: CASSLRREQYF.

The genes are TRBV4-1 and TRBJ2-1; D ambiguous. The V end was cut by 1 base, the J end by 2 bases, with 9 bases between. The V gene's germline CDR1 is MGHRA and CDR2 YSYEKL. The CDR3 sequence is 15 residues long. The CDR3: CASSQGHFTYNEQFF. CDR3 sequence (DNA): TGCGCCAGCAGCCAAGGACACTTCACCTACAATGAGCAGTTCTTC.